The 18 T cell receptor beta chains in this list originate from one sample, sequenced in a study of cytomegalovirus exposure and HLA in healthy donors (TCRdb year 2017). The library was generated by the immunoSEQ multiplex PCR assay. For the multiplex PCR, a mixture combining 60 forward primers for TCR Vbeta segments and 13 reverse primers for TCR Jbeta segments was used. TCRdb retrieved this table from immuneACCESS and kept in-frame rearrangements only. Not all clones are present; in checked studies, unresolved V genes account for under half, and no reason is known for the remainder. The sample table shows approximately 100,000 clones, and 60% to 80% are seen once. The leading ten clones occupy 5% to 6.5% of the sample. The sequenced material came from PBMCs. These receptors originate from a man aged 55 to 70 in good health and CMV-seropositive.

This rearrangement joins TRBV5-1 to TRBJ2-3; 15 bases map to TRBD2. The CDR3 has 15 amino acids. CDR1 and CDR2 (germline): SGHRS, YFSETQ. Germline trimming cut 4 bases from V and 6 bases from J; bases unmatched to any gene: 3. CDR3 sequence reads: CASSGGTSGGDTQYF. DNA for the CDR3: TGCGCCAGCAGCGGAGGGACTAGCGGGGGGGATACGCAGTATTTT.

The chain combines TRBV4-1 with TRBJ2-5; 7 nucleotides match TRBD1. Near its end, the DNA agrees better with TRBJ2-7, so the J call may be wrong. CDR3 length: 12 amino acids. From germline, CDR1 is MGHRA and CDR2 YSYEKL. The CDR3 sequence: CASSLNRGEQYF. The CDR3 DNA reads TGCGCCAGCAGCCTAAACAGGGGCGAGCAGTACTTC.

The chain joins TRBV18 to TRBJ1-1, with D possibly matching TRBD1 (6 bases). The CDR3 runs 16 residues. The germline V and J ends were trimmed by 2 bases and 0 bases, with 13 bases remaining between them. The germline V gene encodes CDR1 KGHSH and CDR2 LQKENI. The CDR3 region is CASSPNSGELNTEAFF. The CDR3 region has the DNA TGTGCCAGCTCACCAAATTCAGGGGAACTGAACACTGAAGCTTTCTTT.

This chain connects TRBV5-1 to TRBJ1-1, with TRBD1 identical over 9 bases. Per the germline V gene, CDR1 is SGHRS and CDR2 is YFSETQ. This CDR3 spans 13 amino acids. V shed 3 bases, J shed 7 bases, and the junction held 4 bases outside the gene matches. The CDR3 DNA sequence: TGCGCCAGCAGCTCTAGACAGGGGGATGAAGCTTTCTTT. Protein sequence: CASSSRQGDEAFF.

CDR3 nucleotides: TGCGCCAGCAGCTTGGGGCCGGGGAACCAGCCCCAGCATTTT. This translates into CASSLGPGNQPQHF. The rearrangement joins TRBV5-1 to TRBJ1-5; no definite D call. Trimming took off 0 bases at V and 7 bases at J, with 11 bases between the two ends. This CDR3 region has 14 residues. Germline-derived CDR1 and CDR2 are SGHRS and YFSETQ. Supplemented by reference TRBV5-1 and TRBJ1-5, the full variable domain reads KAGVTQTPRYLIKTRGQQVTLSCSPISGHRSVSWYQQTPGQGLQFLFEYFSETQRNKGNFPGRFSGRQFSNSRSEMNVSTLELGDSALYLCASSLGPGNQPQHFGDGTRLSIL.

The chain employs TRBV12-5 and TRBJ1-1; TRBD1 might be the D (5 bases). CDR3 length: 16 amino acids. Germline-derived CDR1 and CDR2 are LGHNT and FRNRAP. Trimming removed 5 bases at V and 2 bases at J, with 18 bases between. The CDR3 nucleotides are TGTGCTAGTGGTCCGCGACTCCGCCAGGGAAACACTGAAGCTTTCTTT. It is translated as CASGPRLRQGNTEAFF. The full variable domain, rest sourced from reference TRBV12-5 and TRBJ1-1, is DARVTQTPRHKVTEMGQEVTMRCQPILGHNTVFWYRQTMMQGLELLAYFRNRAPLDDSGMPKDRFSAEMPDATLATLKIQPSEPRDSAVYFCASGPRLRQGNTEAFFGQGTRLTVV.

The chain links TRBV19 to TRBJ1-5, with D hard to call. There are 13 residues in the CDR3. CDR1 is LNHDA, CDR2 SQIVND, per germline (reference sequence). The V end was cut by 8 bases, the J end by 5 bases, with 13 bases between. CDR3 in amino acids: CASVSEDYQPQHF. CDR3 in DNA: TGTGCCAGTGTTTCGGAAGACTATCAGCCCCAGCATTTT.

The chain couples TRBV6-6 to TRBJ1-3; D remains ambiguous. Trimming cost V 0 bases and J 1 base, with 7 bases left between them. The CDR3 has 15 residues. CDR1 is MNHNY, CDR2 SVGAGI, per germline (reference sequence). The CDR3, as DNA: TGTGCCAGCAGTTACTCTTCACAGTCTGGAAACACCATATATTTT. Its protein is CASSYSSQSGNTIYF.

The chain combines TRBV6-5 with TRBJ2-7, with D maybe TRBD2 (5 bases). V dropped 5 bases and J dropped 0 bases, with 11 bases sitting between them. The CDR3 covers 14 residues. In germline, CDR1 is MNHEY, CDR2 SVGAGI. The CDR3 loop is CASSEGLLSYEQYF. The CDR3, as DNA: TGTGCCAGCAGTGAAGGACTGCTCTCCTACGAGCAGTACTTC.

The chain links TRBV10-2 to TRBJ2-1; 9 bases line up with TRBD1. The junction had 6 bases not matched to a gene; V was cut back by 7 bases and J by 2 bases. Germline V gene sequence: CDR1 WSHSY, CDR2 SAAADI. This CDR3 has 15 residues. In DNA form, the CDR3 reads TGCGCCAGCACCACAGGGGGCTCCCCCTACAATGAGCAGTTCTTC. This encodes CASTTGGSPYNEQFF.

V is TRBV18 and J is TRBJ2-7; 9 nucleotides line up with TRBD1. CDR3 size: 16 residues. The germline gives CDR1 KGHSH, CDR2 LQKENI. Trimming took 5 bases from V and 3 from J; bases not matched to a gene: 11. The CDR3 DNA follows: TGTGCCAGCTCAGAAAATAGGAGACAGGGGGGCTACGAGCAGTACTTC. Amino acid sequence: CASSENRRQGGYEQYF.

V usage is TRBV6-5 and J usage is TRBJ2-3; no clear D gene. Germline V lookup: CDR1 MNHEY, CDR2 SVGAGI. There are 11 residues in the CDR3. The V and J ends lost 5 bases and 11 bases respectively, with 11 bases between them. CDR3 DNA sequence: TGTGCCAGCAGTAACGCCGCGGAGCAGTATTTT. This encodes CASSNAAEQYF.

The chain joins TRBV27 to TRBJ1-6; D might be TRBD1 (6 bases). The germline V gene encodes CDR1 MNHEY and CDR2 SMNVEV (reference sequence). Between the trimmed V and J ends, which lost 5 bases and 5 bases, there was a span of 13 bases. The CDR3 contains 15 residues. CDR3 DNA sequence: TGTGCCAGCAGTCCAATACAGGGCAATAATTCACCCCTCCACTTT. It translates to CASSPIQGNNSPLHF.

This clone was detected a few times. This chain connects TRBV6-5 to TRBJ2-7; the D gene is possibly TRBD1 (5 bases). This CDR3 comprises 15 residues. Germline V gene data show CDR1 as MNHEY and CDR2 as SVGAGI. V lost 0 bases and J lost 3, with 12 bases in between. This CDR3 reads CASSYSQGSFYEQYF. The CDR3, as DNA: TGTGCCAGCAGTTACTCTCAGGGCTCCTTCTACGAGCAGTACTTC.

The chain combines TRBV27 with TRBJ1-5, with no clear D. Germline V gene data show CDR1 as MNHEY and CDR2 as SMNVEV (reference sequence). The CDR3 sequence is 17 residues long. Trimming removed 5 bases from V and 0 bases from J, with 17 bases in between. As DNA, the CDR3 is TGTGCCAGCAGTCCGTTTGTGGTCAGTCATAGCAATCAGCCCCAGCATTTT. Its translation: CASSPFVVSHSNQPQHF.

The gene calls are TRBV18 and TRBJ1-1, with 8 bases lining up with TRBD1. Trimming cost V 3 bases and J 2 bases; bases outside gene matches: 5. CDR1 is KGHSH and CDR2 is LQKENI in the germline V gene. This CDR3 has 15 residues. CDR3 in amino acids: CASSPGTGINTEAFF. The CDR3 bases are TGTGCCAGCTCACCCGGGACAGGAATCAACACTGAAGCTTTCTTT.

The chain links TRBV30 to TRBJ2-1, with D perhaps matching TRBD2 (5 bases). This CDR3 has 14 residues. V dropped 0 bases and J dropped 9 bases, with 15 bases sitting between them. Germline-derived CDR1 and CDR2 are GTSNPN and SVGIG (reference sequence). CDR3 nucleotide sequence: TGTGCCTGGAGTGTACTTACGGGGTACTCTGAGCAGTTCTTC. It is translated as CAWSVLTGYSEQFF.

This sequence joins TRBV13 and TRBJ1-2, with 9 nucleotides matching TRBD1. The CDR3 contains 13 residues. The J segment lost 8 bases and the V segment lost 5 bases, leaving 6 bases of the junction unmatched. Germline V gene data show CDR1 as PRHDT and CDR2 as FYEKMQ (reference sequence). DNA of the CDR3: TGTGCCAGCAGCCCGAACAGGGGGCGAGGCTACACCTTC. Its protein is CASSPNRGRGYTF.